A single sample gave rise to the 5 T cell receptor beta chains below, sequenced in a study of OX40 agonist ivuxolimab in advanced cancers. Generated by immunoSEQ multiplex PCR, the TCRdb table keeps only in-frame clones and is missing some. The sample lists about 50,000 clones; nearly 80% were seen once. Source: CD4+ or CD8+ T cells sorted from blood, taken in a trial of the OX40 agonist ivuxolimab. Every receptor here comes from an adult with an advanced solid tumor such as melanoma, head and neck, liver or kidney cancer.

This sequence joins TRBV18 and TRBJ1-1, with D unclear. Germline values: CDR1 KGHSH, CDR2 LQKENI. V was shortened by 3 bases and J by 4 bases, with 15 bases between the two germline ends. The CDR3 is made up of 15 amino acids. The CDR3 DNA reads as TGTGCCAGCTCACCCGGGATCCTACGGGGCACTGAAGCTTTCTTT. Its translation is CASSPGILRGTEAFF.

In its sample, this clone was seen a few times. V and J are TRBV4-3 and TRBJ2-1; possibly TRBD1 for D (6 bases). There are 15 residues in the CDR3. Trimming shortened V by 0 bases and J by 7 bases, and 13 bases separated the two germline ends. Germline V gene sequence: CDR1 LGHNA, CDR2 YSLEER. CDR3 protein: CASSQDSSGVNEQFF. The CDR3 coding sequence is TGCGCCAGCAGCCAAGATAGTTCAGGGGTGAATGAGCAGTTCTTC.

This chain links TRBV6-5 with TRBJ2-1; D possibly corresponds to TRBD2 (6 bases). V lost 2 bases and J 13 bases, leaving 9 bases between the germline ends. Germline V lookup: CDR1 MNHEY, CDR2 SVGAGI. This CDR3 has 11 amino acids. The CDR3 loop reads CASSYLARQFF. DNA for the CDR3: TGTGCCAGCAGTTACCTAGCGCGTCAGTTCTTC.

This clone was picked up a small number of times. This sequence joins TRBV7-2 and TRBJ1-3; no clear D gene. Per germline, CDR1 SGHTA and CDR2 FQGNSA. This CDR3 has 13 residues. Trimming took off 3 bases at V and 8 bases at J, with 11 bases between the two ends. The CDR3 DNA reads as TGTGCCAGCAGCTTCAGCGTGGGATACACCATATATTTT. This encodes CASSFSVGYTIYF.

Details on this clone: At the DNA level, this CDR3 is encoded by other sequences in the same sample as well. This chain joins TRBV27 and TRBJ1-2, with D possibly being TRBD1 (6 bases). CDR3 length: 15 residues. The germline gives CDR1 MNHEY, CDR2 SMNVEV (reference sequence). V lost 2 bases, J lost 4 bases, and 14 bases lay in between. The CDR3 nucleotides read TGTGCCAGCAGTTTAGGGCTGGGGGCTCCCTATGGCTACACCTTC. It translates to CASSLGLGAPYGYTF.